This TCR beta chain emerged from a study of T cell responses to AZD1222 COVID-19 vaccine. The CDR3 consists of 18 residues. The germline CDR1 and CDR2 sequences are SGHTA and FQGNSA. V dropped 5 bases and J dropped 2 bases, with 19 bases sitting between them. Measured with immunoSEQ multiplex PCR; TCRdb has only the in-frame clones, and not every one. The sample lists 150,000 or so clones, 90% seen once, with approximately 17% in the top ten. The material was peripheral blood, obtained on day 0 of AZD1222 vaccination. The rearrangement links TRBV7-2 to TRBJ2-6; D is tentatively TRBD1 or TRBD2 (5 bases each). The source is an adult in good health. This CDR3 is CASSPPGTRTPGANVLTF. CDR3 sequence (DNA): TGTGCCAGCAGCCCACCCGGGACCAGGACGCCTGGGGCCAACGTCCTGACTTTC.